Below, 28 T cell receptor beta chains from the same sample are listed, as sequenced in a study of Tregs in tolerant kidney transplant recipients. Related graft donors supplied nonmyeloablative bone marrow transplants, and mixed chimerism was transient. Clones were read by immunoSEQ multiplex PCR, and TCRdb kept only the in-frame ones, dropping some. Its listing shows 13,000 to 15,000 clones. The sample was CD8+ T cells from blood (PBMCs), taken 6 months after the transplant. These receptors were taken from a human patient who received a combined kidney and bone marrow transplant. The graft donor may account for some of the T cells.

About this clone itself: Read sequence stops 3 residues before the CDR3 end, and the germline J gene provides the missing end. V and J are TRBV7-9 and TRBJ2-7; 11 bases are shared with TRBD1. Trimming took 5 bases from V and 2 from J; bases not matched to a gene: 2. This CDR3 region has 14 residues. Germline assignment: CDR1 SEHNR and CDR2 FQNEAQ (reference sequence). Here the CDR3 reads CASSKGQGAYEQYF. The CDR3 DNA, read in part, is TGTGCCAGCAGCAAGGGACAGGGGGCCTACGAG.

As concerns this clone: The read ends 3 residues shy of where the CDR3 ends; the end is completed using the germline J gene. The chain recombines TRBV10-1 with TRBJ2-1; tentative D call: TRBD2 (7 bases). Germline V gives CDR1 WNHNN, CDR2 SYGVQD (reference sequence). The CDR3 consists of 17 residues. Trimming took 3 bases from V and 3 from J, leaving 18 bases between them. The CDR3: CASSEGLAEGGYNEQFF. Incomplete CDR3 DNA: TGCGCCAGCAGTGAAGGCCTAGCGGAGGGGGGCTACAATGAG.

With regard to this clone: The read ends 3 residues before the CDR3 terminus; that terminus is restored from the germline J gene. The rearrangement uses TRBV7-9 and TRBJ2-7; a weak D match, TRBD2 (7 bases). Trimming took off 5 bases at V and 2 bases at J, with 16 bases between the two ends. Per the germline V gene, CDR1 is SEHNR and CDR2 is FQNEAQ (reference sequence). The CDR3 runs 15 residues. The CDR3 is CASSAPGGPPYEQYF. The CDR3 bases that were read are TGTGCCAGCAGCGCCCCGGGGGGCCCCCCCTACGAG.

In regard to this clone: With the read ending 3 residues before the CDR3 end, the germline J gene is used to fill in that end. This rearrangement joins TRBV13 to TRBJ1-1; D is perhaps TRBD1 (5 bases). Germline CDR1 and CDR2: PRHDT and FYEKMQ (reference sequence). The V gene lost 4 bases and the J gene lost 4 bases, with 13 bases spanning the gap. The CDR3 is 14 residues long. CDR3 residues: CASSSGTGGTEAFF. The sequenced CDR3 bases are TGTGCCAGCAGCTCCGGGACGGGGGGCACTGAA.

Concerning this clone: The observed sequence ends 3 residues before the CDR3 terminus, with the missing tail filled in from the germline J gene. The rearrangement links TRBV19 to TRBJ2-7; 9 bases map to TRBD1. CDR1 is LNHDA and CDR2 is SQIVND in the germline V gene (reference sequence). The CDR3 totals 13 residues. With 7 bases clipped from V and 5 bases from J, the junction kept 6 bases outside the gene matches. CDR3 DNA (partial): TGTGCCAGTAACCCCGGGACAGGGAACGAG. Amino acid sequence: CASNPGTGNE. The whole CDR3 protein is CASNPGTGNEQYF.

Partial CDR3 DNA: TGTGCCAGCACCCTAGAGGCTTATGGC. Translating gives CASTLEAYG. The entire CDR3 protein reads CASTLEAYGYTF. The chain carries TRBV5-8 and TRBJ1-2; D unresolved. The read finishes 3 residues shy of the CDR3 end, and the germline J gene is used to complete it. The V and J ends lost 6 bases and 5 bases respectively, with 11 bases between them. This CDR3 is 12 amino acids long. CDR1 is SGHTS, CDR2 YDEGEE, per germline. Combining the CDR3 with reference TRBV5-8 and TRBJ1-2 gives the whole variable domain EAGVTQSPTHLIKTRGQQATLRCSPISGHTSVYWYQQALGLGLQFLLWYDEGEERNRGNFPPRFSGRQFPNYSSELNVNALELEDSALYLCASTLEAYGYTFGSGTRLTVV.

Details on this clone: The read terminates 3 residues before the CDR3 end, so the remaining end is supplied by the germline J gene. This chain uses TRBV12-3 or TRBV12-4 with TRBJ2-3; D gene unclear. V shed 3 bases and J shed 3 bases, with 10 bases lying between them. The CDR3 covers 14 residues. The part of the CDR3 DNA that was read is TGTGCCAGCAGTTTCTCAGGAGATACAGATACG. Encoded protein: CASSFSGDTDT. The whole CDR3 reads CASSFSGDTDTQYF.

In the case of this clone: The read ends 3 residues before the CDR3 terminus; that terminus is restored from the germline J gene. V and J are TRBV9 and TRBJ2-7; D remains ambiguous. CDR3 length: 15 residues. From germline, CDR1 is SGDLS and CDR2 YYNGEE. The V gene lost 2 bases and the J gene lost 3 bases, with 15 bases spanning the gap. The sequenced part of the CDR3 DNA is TGTGCCAGCAGCGTGACCTATGGTTCAGGCTACGAG. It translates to CASSVTYGSGYE. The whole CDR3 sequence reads CASSVTYGSGYEQYF.

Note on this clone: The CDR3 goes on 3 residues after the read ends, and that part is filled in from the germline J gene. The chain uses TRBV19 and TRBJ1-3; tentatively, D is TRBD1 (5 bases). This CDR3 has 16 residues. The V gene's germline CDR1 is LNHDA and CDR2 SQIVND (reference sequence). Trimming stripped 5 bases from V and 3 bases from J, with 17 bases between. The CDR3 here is CASSHLQGTGGNTIYF. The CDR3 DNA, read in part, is TGTGCCAGTAGTCACCTTCAGGGAACTGGTGGAAACACC.

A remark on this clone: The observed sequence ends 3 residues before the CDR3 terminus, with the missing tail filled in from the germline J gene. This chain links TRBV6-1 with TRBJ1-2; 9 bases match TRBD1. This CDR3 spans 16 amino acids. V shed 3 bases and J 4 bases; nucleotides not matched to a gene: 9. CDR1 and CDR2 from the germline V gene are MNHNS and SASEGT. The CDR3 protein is CASSDPGQGRAYGYTF. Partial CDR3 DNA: TGTGCCAGCAGTGATCCGGGACAGGGTAGGGCCTATGGC.

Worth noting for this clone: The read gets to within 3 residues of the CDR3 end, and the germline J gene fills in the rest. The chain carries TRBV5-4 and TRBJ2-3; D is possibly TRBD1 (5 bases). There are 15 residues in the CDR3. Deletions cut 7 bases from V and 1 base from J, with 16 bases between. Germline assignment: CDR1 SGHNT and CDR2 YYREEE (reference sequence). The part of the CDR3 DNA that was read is TGTGCCAGCCGGCCCGAGGCAGGGCGCACAGATACG. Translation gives CASRPEAGRTDT. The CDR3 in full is CASRPEAGRTDTQYF.

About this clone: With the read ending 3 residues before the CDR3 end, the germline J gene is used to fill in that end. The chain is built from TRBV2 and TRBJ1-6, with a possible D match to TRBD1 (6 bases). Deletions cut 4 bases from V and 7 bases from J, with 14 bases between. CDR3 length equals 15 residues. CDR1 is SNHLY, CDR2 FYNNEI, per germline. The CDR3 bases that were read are TGTGCCAGCAGTGCGAACAGGGCCTCCAATTCACCC. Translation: CASSANRASNSP. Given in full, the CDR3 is CASSANRASNSPLHF.

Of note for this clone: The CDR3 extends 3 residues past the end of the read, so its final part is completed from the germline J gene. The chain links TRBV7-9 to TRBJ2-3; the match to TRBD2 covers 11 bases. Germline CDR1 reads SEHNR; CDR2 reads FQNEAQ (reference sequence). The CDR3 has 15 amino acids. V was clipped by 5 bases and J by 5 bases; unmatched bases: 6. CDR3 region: CASSPRLAGLDTQYF. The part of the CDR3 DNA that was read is TGTGCCAGCAGCCCAAGACTAGCGGGGTTAGATACG. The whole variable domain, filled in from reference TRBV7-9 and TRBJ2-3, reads DTGVSQNPRHKITKRGQNVTFRCDPISEHNRLYWYRQTLGQGPEFLTYFQNEAQLEKSRLLSDRFSAERPKGSFSTLEIQRTEQGDSAMYLCASSPRLAGLDTQYFGPGTRLTVL.

CDR3 in amino acids: CASSYLGEAEQFF. The CDR3 bases that were read are TGTGCCAGCAGCTACCTAGGAGAGGCTGAG. This chain connects TRBV5-4 to TRBJ2-1, with D unclear. The read stops 3 residues short of the end of the CDR3; the missing end is completed from the germline J gene. The V end lost 3 bases, the J end lost 9 bases, and 13 bases lay between the germline ends. The CDR3 extends over 13 amino acids. Germline lookup yields CDR1 SGHNT and CDR2 YYREEE (reference sequence). Full variable domain (rest looked up from reference TRBV5-4 and TRBJ2-1): ETGVTQSPTHLIKTRGQQVTLRCSSQSGHNTVSWYQQALGQGPQFIFQYYREEENGRGNFPPRFSGLQFPNYSSELNVNALELDDSALYLCASSYLGEAEQFFGPGTRLTVL.

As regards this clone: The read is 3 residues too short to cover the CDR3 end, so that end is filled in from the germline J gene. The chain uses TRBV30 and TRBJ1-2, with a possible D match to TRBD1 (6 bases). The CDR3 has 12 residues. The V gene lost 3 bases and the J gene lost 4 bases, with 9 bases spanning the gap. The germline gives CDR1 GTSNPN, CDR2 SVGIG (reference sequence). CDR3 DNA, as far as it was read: TGTGCCTGGAGGACGGACAGCTATGGC. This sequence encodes CAWRTDSYG. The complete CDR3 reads CAWRTDSYGYTF.

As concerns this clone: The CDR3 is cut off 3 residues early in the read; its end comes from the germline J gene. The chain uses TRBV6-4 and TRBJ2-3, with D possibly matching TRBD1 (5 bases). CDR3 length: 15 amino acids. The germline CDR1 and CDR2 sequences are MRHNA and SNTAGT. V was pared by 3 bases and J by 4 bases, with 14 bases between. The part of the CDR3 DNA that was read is TGTGCCAGCAGTGAGTCCAGGGATAGGTCAGATACG. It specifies CASSESRDRSDT. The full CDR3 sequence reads CASSESRDRSDTQYF.

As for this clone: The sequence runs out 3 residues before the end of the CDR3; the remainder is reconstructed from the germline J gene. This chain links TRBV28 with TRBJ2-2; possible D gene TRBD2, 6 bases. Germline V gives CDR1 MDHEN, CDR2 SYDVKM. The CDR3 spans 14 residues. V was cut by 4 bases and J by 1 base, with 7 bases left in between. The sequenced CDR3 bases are TGTGCCAGCAGTTCGGGGGAGAACACCGGGGAG. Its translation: CASSSGENTGE. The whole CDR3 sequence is CASSSGENTGELFF.

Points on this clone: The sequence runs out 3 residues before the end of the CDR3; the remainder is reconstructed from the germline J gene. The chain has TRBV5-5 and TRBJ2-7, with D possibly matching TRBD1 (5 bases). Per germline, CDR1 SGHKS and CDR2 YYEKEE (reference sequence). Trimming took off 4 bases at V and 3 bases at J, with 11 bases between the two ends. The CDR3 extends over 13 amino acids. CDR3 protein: CASSTLDSYEQYF. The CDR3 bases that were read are TGTGCCAGCAGCACCCTAGACAGCTACGAG.

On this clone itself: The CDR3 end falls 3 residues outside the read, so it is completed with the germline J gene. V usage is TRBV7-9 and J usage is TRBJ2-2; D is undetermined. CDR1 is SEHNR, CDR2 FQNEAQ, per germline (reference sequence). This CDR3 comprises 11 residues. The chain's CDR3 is CAAVNTGELFF. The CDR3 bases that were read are TGTGCGGCGGTAAACACCGGGGAG.

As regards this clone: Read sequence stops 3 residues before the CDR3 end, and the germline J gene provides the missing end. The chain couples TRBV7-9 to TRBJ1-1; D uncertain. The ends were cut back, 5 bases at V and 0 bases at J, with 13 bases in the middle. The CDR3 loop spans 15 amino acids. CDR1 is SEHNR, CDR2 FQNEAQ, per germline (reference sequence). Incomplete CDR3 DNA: TGTGCCAGCAGCCCCGCGACGGGTATGAACACTGAA. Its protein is CASSPATGMNTE. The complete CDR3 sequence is CASSPATGMNTEAFF.

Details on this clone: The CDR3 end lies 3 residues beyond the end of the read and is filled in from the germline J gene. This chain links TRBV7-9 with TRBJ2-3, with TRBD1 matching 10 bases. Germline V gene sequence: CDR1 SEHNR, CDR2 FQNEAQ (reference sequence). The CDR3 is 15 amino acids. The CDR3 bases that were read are TGTGCCAGCAGCTCCGGGACAGGGGACAATCAGCCG. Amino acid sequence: CASSSGTGDNQP. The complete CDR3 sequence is CASSSGTGDNQPQYF.

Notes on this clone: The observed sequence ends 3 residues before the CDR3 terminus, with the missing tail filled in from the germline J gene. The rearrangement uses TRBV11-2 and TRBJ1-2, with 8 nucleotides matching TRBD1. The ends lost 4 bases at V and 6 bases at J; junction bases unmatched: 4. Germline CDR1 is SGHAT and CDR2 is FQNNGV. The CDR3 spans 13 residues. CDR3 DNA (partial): TGTGCCAGCAGCTCAGGGGGCTGGAATGGC. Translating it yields CASSSGGWNG. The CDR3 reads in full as CASSSGGWNGYTF.

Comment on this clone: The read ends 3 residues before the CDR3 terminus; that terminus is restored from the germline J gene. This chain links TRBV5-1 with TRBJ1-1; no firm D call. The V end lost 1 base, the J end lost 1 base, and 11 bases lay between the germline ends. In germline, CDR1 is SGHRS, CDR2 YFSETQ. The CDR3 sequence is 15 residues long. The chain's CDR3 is CASSLYVPTNTEAFF. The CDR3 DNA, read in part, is TGCGCCAGCAGCTTGTACGTACCTACGAACACTGAA.

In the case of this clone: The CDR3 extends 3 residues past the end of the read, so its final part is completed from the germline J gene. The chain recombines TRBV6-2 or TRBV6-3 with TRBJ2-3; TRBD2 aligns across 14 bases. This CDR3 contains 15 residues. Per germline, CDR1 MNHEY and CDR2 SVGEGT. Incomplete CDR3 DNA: TGTGCCAGCACCAGACTAGCGGGGGGGCAAGAGACG. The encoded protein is CASTRLAGGQET. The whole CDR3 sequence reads CASTRLAGGQETQYF.

The CDR3 sequence: CASSPPLADQETQYF. CDR3 DNA, as far as it was read: TGTGCCAGCAGCCCCCCTCTAGCGGACCAAGAGACC. The chain couples TRBV11-2 to TRBJ2-5, with 7 bases that match TRBD2. The read ends 3 residues early relative to the CDR3; the germline J gene fills the gap. This CDR3 has 15 amino acids. J lost 0 bases, V lost 5 bases, and 6 bases had no gene match. Germline V gene lookup returns CDR1 SGHAT and CDR2 FQNNGV.

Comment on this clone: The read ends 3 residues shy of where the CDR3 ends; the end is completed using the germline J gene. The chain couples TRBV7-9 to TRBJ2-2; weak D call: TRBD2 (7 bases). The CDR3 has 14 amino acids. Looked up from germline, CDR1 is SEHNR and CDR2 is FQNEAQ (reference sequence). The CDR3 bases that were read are TGTGCCAGCAGCCCGAGGGGAGGGGGAGAAAAG. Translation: CASSPRGGGEK. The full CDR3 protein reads CASSPRGGGEKLFF.

The CDR3 DNA, read in part, is TGTGCCAGCAGCTTGGAGGGGGCATCTTACAATGAG. Its protein is CASSLEGASYNE. The full CDR3 is CASSLEGASYNEQFF. The J gene is TRBJ2-1, the V gene TRBV7-6; possibly TRBD1 for D (7 bases). Read coverage stops 3 residues before the CDR3 terminus; the germline J gene supplies the remainder. The CDR3 sequence is 15 residues long. V lost 3 bases and J lost 4, with 13 bases in between. Germline loops: CDR1 SGHVS, CDR2 FNYEAQ. Together with reference TRBV7-6 and TRBJ2-1, the CDR3 gives the full variable domain: GAGVSQSPRYKVTKRGQDVALRCDPISGHVSLYWYRQALGQGPEFLTYFNYEAQQDKSGLPNDRFSAERPEGSISTLTIQRTEQRDSAMYRCASSLEGASYNEQFFGPGTRLTVL.

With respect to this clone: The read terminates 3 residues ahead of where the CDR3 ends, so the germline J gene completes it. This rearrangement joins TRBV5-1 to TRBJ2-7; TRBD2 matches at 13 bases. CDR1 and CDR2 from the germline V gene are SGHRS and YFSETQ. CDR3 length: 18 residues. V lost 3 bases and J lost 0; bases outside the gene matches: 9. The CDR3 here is CASSSWTSGGRISYEQYF. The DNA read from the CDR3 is TGCGCCAGCAGCTCCTGGACTAGCGGGGGAAGAATCTCCTACGAG. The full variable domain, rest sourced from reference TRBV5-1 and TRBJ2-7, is KAGVTQTPRYLIKTRGQQVTLSCSPISGHRSVSWYQQTPGQGLQFLFEYFSETQRNKGNFPGRFSGRQFSNSRSEMNVSTLELGDSALYLCASSSWTSGGRISYEQYFGPGTRLTVT.